The T cell receptor beta chain under discussion was sequenced for a study of blood T cell repertoires in COVID-19. On the study more broadly: Samples of COVID-19 (acute and convalescent) were obtained from the United States, Italy and Spain. PBMCs, B-cell-depleted T cells, or T cells provided the cDNA or gDNA that made up the material.

Per the authors' pipeline: It was from reference gene primer amplification that nucleated cell counts were estimated. Produced via immunoSEQ multiplex PCR; TCRdb's table is partial and in-frame only. V and J calls and clone size follow that table, whereas D and trimming were derived from the DNA. This table holds roughly 300,000 clones, roughly 90% found once. Germline lookup yields CDR1 SEHNR and CDR2 FQNEAQ (reference sequence). V was cut by 2 bases and J by 0 bases, with 22 bases left in between. CDR3 length: 19 residues. Sequenced material: peripheral blood. This sequence originates from a young man who had recovered from COVID-19. The chain combines TRBV7-9 with TRBJ1-2, with a weak D call TRBD1 (6 bases). This chain's CDR3 is CASSLNPTGYPITNYGYTF. The CDR3 DNA follows: TGTGCCAGCAGCTTAAACCCCACAGGGTACCCTATAACTAACTATGGCTACACCTTC.